The T cell receptor (beta chain) under discussion was sequenced for a study of EBV T-cell therapy then PD-1 blockade in nasopharyngeal carcinoma. The table came from immunoSEQ multiplex PCR; TCRdb's copy has only in-frame clones and leaves some out. Of approximately 22,000 clones in the sample, 84% were seen once. Time point in this sample: 266 days after commencement of treatment, after nivolumab therapy. Treatment in this sample: AdE1-LMPpoly-expanded autologous EBV-specific T-cell therapy followed by anti-PD-1 nivolumab. The CDR3 sequence is 15 residues long. V lost 5 bases to trimming and J lost 5 bases, with 18 bases between them. Per germline, CDR1 SGHVS and CDR2 FNYEAQ. This clone was seen only once. Its antigen is as yet unknown.

The source was CD8+ T cells from blood, collected at roughly day 290 from a patient whose treatment included autologous EBV-specific T cells and nivolumab. The chain combines TRBV7-6 with TRBJ1-1; the D is unclear. The clonotype comes from a man aged 35 to 55 with nasopharyngeal carcinoma. CDR3 bases: TGTGCCAGCAGCCCTAGTCTCTCCAGAGGGACTGAAGCTTTCTTT. This gives the protein CASSPSLSRGTEAFF.